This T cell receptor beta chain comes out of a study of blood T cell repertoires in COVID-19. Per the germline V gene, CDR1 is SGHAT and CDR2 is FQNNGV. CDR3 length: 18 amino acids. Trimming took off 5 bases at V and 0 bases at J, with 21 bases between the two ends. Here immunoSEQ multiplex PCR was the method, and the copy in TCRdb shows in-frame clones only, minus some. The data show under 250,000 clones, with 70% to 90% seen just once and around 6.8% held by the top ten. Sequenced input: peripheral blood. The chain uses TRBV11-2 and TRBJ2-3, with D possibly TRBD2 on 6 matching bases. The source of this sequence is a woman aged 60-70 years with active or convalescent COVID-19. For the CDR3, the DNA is TGTGCCAGCAGCCCCGACGGCTTAGCGGTCACTAGCACAGATACGCAGTATTTT. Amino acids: CASSPDGLAVTSTDTQYF.